The entry that follows covers one T cell receptor (beta chain) sequence. What antigen it recognizes has not been identified. Within one base of it there is no much larger clone, and no base qualities were kept. This sample stems from a study of control samples from healthy donors and cancer patients (dated by TCRdb to 2020 to 2021). Libraries were built with the immunoSEQ multiplex PCR assay. TCRdb retrieved this table from immuneACCESS and kept in-frame rearrangements only. Not all clones are present; in checked studies, unresolved V genes account for under half, and no reason is known for the remainder. The sample table lists about 130,000 clones, just under 95% of them with a count of one. Less than 4% of the sample is taken by the ten largest. Material: blood. This clonotype was sampled from a man aged 25 to 40 in good health.

The CDR3 reads as follows: CASSLLVSQPDYTF. The base sequence is TGTGCCAGCTCACTACTGGTTAGCCAACCTGACTACACCTTC. In this chain, TRBV18 is recombined with TRBJ1-2, with no D gene named confidently. For CDR1 and CDR2, the germline V gene lists KGHSH and LQKENI. From cysteine to phenylalanine, the CDR3 is 14 amino acids long. Only the CDR3 part of the read is kept: 42 bases, read in frame from the first base. V was cut back by 4 bases and J by 10 bases, leaving a gap of 19 bases between them.